This T cell receptor beta chain was retrieved from a study of breast tumors, draining lymph nodes, adjacent tissues. Samples came from axillary lymph nodes draining the breast cancer. Trimming cost V 0 bases and J 5 bases, with 16 bases left between them. Germline V lookup: CDR1 LGHDT, CDR2 YNNKEL (reference sequence). This CDR3 contains 16 residues. MiXCR was run by TCRdb on the multiplex PCR reads, yielding one entry per CDR3 protein. The table records some 230,000 distinct CDR3 sequences, under 40% of them present only once. This clonotype was observed a few times. Its specificity is unknown. Study results and caveats: That most tumor T cells come from lymph nodes remained unproven.

This TCR came from a female donor with breast cancer. Some clones in this sample may be carry-over from other donors' samples. The chain employs TRBV3-1 and TRBJ2-5; D is uncertain. Specimen: axillary lymph node tissue. The CDR3 coding sequence is TGTGCCAGCAGCCAAGATCCCGTAAATAGGCCGGAGACCCAGTACTTC. Encoded protein: CASSQDPVNRPETQYF.